A single sample is the source of the 12 T cell receptor beta chains below, sequenced in a study of blood T cell repertoires in COVID-19 (dated by TCRdb to the early 2020s). Library prep was done by the immunoSEQ multiplex PCR assay. TCRdb retrieved this table from immuneACCESS and kept in-frame rearrangements only. Not all clones are present; in checked studies, unresolved V genes account for under half, and no reason is known for the remainder. In this sample the table shows over 250,000 clones, roughly 86% of which occur a single time. Approximately 5.3% of the sample is taken by the ten largest. Sequencing was carried out using PBMCs or T cells enriched from blood (not recorded which). The receptor set was obtained from a woman aged 30 to 39 who had recovered from COVID-19.

The chain combines TRBV6-4 with TRBJ1-1, with 7 bases that match TRBD1. Trimming cost V 2 bases and J 3 bases; bases outside gene matches: 6. Germline-derived CDR1 and CDR2 are MRHNA and SNTAGT. This CDR3 region has 15 residues. The CDR3 DNA is TGTGCCAGCAGTGACAAGGGGACAGACTACACTGAAGCTTTCTTT. Translation: CASSDKGTDYTEAFF.

This clone was seen only a few times. V usage is TRBV30 and J usage is TRBJ1-6; the D gene is possibly TRBD1 (5 bases). CDR3 length: 13 amino acids. Trimming removed 4 bases from V and 10 bases from J, with 14 bases in between. CDR1 GTSNPN and CDR2 SVGIG come from the germline V gene (reference sequence). The CDR3 coding sequence is TGTGCCTGGAATAAGGGGTCGGTATCACCCCTCCACTTT. This codes for CAWNKGSVSPLHF.

The J gene is TRBJ1-4, the V gene TRBV28, with D maybe TRBD1 (6 bases). The CDR3 loop spans 13 amino acids. V lost 6 bases and J lost 8, with 13 bases in between. Germline CDR1 and CDR2: MDHEN and SYDVKM. The CDR3 spells CASRWGGQEKLFF. The CDR3 nucleotides are TGTGCCAGCAGATGGGGGGGGCAGGAAAAACTGTTTTTT.

The rearrangement uses TRBV6-5 and TRBJ2-3, with 13 positions matching TRBD2. Germline loops: CDR1 MNHEY, CDR2 SVGAGI. Trimming removed 6 bases from V and 1 base from J; junction bases left unmatched: 1. The CDR3 sequence is 15 residues long. This CDR3 is CASRGTSGGTDTQYF. The CDR3 region has the DNA TGTGCCAGCAGGGGGACTAGCGGGGGCACAGATACGCAGTATTTT.

The J gene is TRBJ2-1, the V gene TRBV12-2; the table's TRBD2 call for D was not verified on the DNA. TRBV12-2 corresponds to a pseudogene. CDR3 length: 16 amino acids. DNA for the CDR3: TGTGCAAGTCCCTTTCGGGGGGACACCTCCTACAATGAGCAGTTCTTC. This encodes CASPFRGDTSYNEQFF.

V is TRBV2 and J is TRBJ1-2; the match to TRBD1 covers 8 bases. V was pared by 4 bases and J by 6 bases, with 4 bases of the junction left unmatched. Germline V gene lookup returns CDR1 SNHLY and CDR2 FYNNEI. The CDR3 consists of 13 residues. CDR3 DNA sequence: TGTGCCAGCAGTGCGGACAGGGTCGATGGCTACACCTTC. It translates to CASSADRVDGYTF.

The chain recombines TRBV9 with TRBJ2-7, with 9 nucleotides matching TRBD1. The V gene's germline CDR1 is SGDLS and CDR2 YYNGEE. This CDR3 has 15 residues. V was clipped by 4 bases and J by 2 bases; unmatched bases: 7. The CDR3: CASSPRTGEAYEQYF. The CDR3 DNA follows: TGTGCCAGCAGCCCCCGGACAGGGGAGGCCTACGAGCAGTACTTC.

The rearrangement joins TRBV6-5 to TRBJ1-2, with 7 positions matching TRBD1. Trimming took 6 bases from V and 4 from J; bases not matched to a gene: 8. Germline assignment: CDR1 MNHEY and CDR2 SVGAGI. The CDR3 has 14 amino acids. The CDR3 nucleotides read TGTGCCAGCAGCCTGGGGGGACAGCCCTATGGCTACACCTTC. Amino acid sequence: CASSLGGQPYGYTF.

The rearrangement uses TRBV23-1 and TRBJ2-7, with TRBD1 identical over 8 bases. TRBV23-1 is filed as an ORF, its function uncertain. The V gene end was trimmed by 6 bases and the J gene end by 6 bases; junction bases not matched to a gene: 16. The CDR3 is 16 amino acids. The CDR3 nucleotides read TGCGCCAGCAGAAGGACAGGGCGTGTTCTAAGTCGCGAGCAGTACTTC. It is translated as CASRRTGRVLSREQYF.

In its sample, this clone was seen once. The CDR3 region is CASSLSGEGGNYGYTF. CDR3 nucleotide sequence: TGTGCCAGCAGCCTTTCCGGGGAGGGCGGGAACTATGGCTACACCTTC. This chain joins TRBV25-1 and TRBJ1-2, with no clear D. The CDR3 totals 16 residues. From germline, CDR1 is MGHDK and CDR2 SYGVNS. Trimming left V 6 bases short and J 2 bases short, with 19 bases between.

The rearrangement uses TRBV2 and TRBJ1-1; tentative D call: TRBD1 (5 bases). Germline loops: CDR1 SNHLY, CDR2 FYNNEI. The CDR3 extends over 14 amino acids. Trimming removed 8 bases from V and 4 bases from J, with 17 bases in between. The CDR3 DNA is TGTGCCAGCCTCCGGGGGGGTGGGGGCACTGAAGCTTTCTTT. It is translated as CASLRGGGGTEAFF.

The rearrangement joins TRBV11-3 to TRBJ1-4; 10 bases are a match to TRBD1. The ends lost 1 base at V and 5 bases at J; junction bases unmatched: 4. Germline CDR1 reads SGHNT; CDR2 reads YENEEA. The CDR3 spans 16 residues. The CDR3 reads CASSLGVGQGNEKLFF. The CDR3, as DNA: TGTGCCAGCAGCTTAGGAGTGGGACAGGGGAATGAAAAACTGTTTTTT.